The rows below give T cell receptor beta chains drawn from one sample of a study of blood T cells in healthy people across ages. TCRdb recomputed calls from the 5' RACE reads with MiXCR, one row per CDR3 protein. The data hold around 1,500,000 distinct CDR3 sequences, with 35% to 45% observed a single time. Sequenced material: blood. The receptor source for this set is a woman between 18 and 29 years old in good health. CDR3s include the opening cysteine and the closing phenylalanine or tryptophan. The D gene is left open where the match is weak. The listing skips clone size in some rows; elsewhere it reads once, few, many or a size class.

j_gene | abundance | v_gene | d_gene | CDR3aa | CDR3nt
TRBJ2-5 | - | TRBV15 | - | CATSRDLTQIPETQYF | TGTGCCACCAGCAGAGATCTCACCCAAATTCCAGAGACCCAGTACTTC
TRBJ2-1 | - | TRBV18 | - | CASSPGLYDNEQFF | TGTGCCAGCTCACCGGGACTTTACGACAATGAGCAGTTCTTC
TRBJ2-1 | - | TRBV6-6 | - | CASSYSRTNGRDEQFF | TGTGCCAGCAGTTACTCTCGGACTAACGGTCGTGATGAGCAGTTCTTC
TRBJ2-7 | - | TRBV28 | - | CASRATAVGSYEQYF | TGTGCCAGCAGGGCGACAGCCGTTGGGTCCTACGAGCAGTACTTC
TRBJ2-5 | - | TRBV5-1 | TRBD2 | CASSLGERGAQYF | TGCGCCAGCAGCTTGGGAGAGCGGGGGGCCCAGTACTTC
TRBJ1-2 | few | TRBV28 | TRBD1 | CASSPGGQGADGYTF | TGTGCCAGCAGTCCTGGAGGACAGGGGGCGGATGGCTACACCTTC
TRBJ2-1 | - | TRBV5-1 | TRBD1 | CASSAGQDTNEQFF | TGCGCCAGCAGTGCCGGACAGGACACCAATGAGCAGTTCTTC
TRBJ1-2 | - | TRBV5-1 | TRBD1 | CASSLQRGPYGYTF | TGCGCCAGCAGCCTCCAAAGGGGGCCCTATGGCTACACCTTC
TRBJ2-4 | - | TRBV28 | - | CASSPARGGAKNIQYF | TGTGCCAGCAGCCCAGCGAGAGGTGGAGCCAAAAACATTCAGTACTTT
TRBJ1-1 | - | TRBV5-5 | - | CASSLPRDEAFF | TGTGCCAGCAGCTTGCCCCGGGACGAAGCTTTCTTT
TRBJ2-2 | - | TRBV11-2 | TRBD2 | CASSLVSGTSGENTGELFF | TGTGCCAGCAGCTTAGTCTCCGGGACTAGCGGGGAGAACACCGGGGAGCTGTTTTTT
TRBJ1-2 | - | TRBV4-1 | - | CASTQITGYYGYTF | TGCGCCAGCACCCAAATTACAGGGTACTATGGCTACACCTTC
TRBJ2-7 | - | TRBV20-1 | TRBD1 | CGAVGQGAYEQYF | TGCGGTGCCGTCGGACAGGGGGCATACGAGCAGTACTTC
TRBJ2-1 | few | TRBV18 | TRBD2 | CASSPYKGGGEQFF | TGTGCCAGCTCACCTTATAAGGGCGGGGGTGAGCAGTTCTTC
TRBJ2-3 | few | TRBV7-9 | TRBD2 | CASSRREGGTDTQYF | TGTGCCAGCAGCCGACGGGAGGGCGGGACAGATACGCAGTATTTT
TRBJ2-5 | - | TRBV4-1 | TRBD1 | CAGSMGQGAETQYF | TGCGCCGGCAGCATGGGACAGGGTGCAGAGACCCAGTACTTC
TRBJ1-2 | - | TRBV2 | TRBD1 | CASSVGGGIGYGYTF | TGTGCCAGCAGTGTTGGAGGGGGCATTGGGTATGGCTACACCTTC